This T cell receptor (beta chain) was found in a study of T-cell memory formation after mild COVID-19. On the study more broadly: TCR clusters mostly belonged to single donors.

General study results and limits: Clones contracting day 15 to 85 were balanced CD4/CD8; later expanders leaned CD4+. Cross-reactive memory apparently joined, as some responding clones appeared in pre-infection memory.

Concerning this clonotype: Its target is not known.

TCRdb reprocessed the 5' RACE reads via MiXCR and lists one record per CDR3 protein. Here the sample spans 550,000 to 600,000 distinct CDR3 sequences, roughly a sixth being singletons. The source of this sequence is an adult woman who had mild COVID-19 (a few samples of this study predate the infection). Cell type and time point are not known. The sequenced material came from PBMCs or a T cell subset sorted from them (not recorded which).

This CDR3 is CASRSDLQPQHF. The DNA for the CDR3 is TGTGCCAGCAGGTCCGACTTGCAGCCCCAGCATTTT. This chain joins TRBV12-3 or TRBV12-4 and TRBJ1-5; no definite D call. V dropped 6 bases and J dropped 7 bases, with 10 bases sitting between them. The CDR3 length is 12 residues.